Listed below are T cell receptor beta chains from one sample, sequenced in a study of blood T cell repertoires in COVID-19. Sequenced by immunoSEQ multiplex PCR; TCRdb stores in-frame clones only, minus some. The repertoire holds a few hundred thousand clones, with 85% as singletons. Sequencing used peripheral blood. These receptors originate from a woman aged 18-35 years with acute or convalescent COVID-19. CDR3s include the opening cysteine and the closing phenylalanine or tryptophan. D genes are given only for firm matches. Size tells how often a clone was seen (once, few, many) or the class of an expanded clone, and some rows leave it out.

clone size	D gene	V gene	J gene	CDR3 DNA	CDR3 protein
NA	TRBD1	TRBV29-1	TRBJ1-1	TGCAGCGGCGACAGGGGTGCTGAAGCTTTCTTT	CSGDRGAEAFF
NA	NA	TRBV5-1	TRBJ1-5	TGCGCCAGCAGCTTGGACAGGGAATACTCTCCTCTTAGCAATCAGCCCCAGCATTTT	CASSLDREYSPLSNQPQHF
NA	TRBD2	TRBV9	TRBJ2-5	TGTGCCAGCAGCGTAGAAGAGCGGGAGGCCCAAGAGACCCAGTACTTC	CASSVEEREAQETQYF
NA	NA	TRBV7-3	TRBJ1-2	TGTGCCAGCAGACCCGGACAAAGCTATGGCTACACCTTC	CASRPGQSYGYTF
NA	NA	TRBV18	TRBJ2-1	TGTGCCAGCTTTCCCGAGGCCACCTACAATGAGCAGTTCTTC	CASFPEATYNEQFF
NA	TRBD1	TRBV6-6	TRBJ1-4	TGTGCCAGCAGTCAGACAGGGGGAAGATACCGAGGGGAAAAACTGTTTTTT	CASSQTGGRYRGEKLFF
once	NA	TRBV19	TRBJ1-1	TGTGCCAGTAGTATAGACTCTTTTTTGCCAGGGAAAGGTGAAGCTTTCTTT	CASSIDSFLPGKGEAFF
NA	NA	TRBV24-1	TRBJ1-5	TGTGCCACCAGTGATTTGCAGGGGCGCATGGGTCAGCCCCAGCATTTT	CATSDLQGRMGQPQHF
NA	TRBD2	TRBV7-3	TRBJ2-1	TGTGCCAGCAGCTTAAATCCTAGCGGGGACCATGAGCAGTTCTTC	CASSLNPSGDHEQFF
NA	NA	TRBV9	TRBJ2-3	TGTGCCAGCAGCTCCCCCGAGGATACGCAGTATTTT	CASSSPEDTQYF
NA	NA	TRBV30	TRBJ2-3	TGTGCCTGGGACGGAGGGGGCGATTTGGTTACGCAGTATTTT	CAWDGGGDLVTQYF
NA	TRBD1	TRBV4-1	TRBJ2-7	TGCGCCAGCAGCCAAGTGCTCGGGACAGGGGTTTTAACCTACGAGCAGTACTTC	CASSQVLGTGVLTYEQYF
NA	NA	TRBV6-4	TRBJ2-3	TGTGCCAGCAGTGAGGGGGGAGGCACCACAGATACGCAGTATTTT	CASSEGGGTTDTQYF
NA	NA	TRBV3-1/TRBV3-2	TRBJ1-4	TGTGCCAGCAGCCATCACAGGGTTACTGGGGACGAAAAACTGTTTTTT	CASSHHRVTGDEKLFF
NA	NA	TRBV4-1	TRBJ1-3	TGCGCCAGCAGCCGACGAGCGGGGGATGGAAACACCATATATTTT	CASSRRAGDGNTIYF
NA	NA	TRBV5-1	TRBJ2-3	TGCGCCAGCGCTCGGGAGTCAGATACGCAGTATTTT	CASARESDTQYF
NA	NA	TRBV29-1	TRBJ2-7	TGCAGCGTTGAAGGGACAGAAACTTACGAGCAGTACTTC	CSVEGTETYEQYF
NA	NA	TRBV13	TRBJ1-1	TGTGCCAGCGGGAGGAGGGGCTTGAACACTGAAGCTTTCTTT	CASGRRGLNTEAFF
NA	TRBD1	TRBV5-4	TRBJ2-2	TGTGCCAGCAGCTTGGCTGGGACAGCCACCGGGGAGCTGTTTTTT	CASSLAGTATGELFF
NA	TRBD1	TRBV6-4	TRBJ1-5	TGTGCCAGCAGTGACACCCTACGACAGGGTGGTCAGCCCCAGCATTTT	CASSDTLRQGGQPQHF
NA	NA	TRBV14	TRBJ1-6	TGTGCCAGCAGCCAAGTAGGGAGCTCCTATAATTCACCCCTCCACTTT	CASSQVGSSYNSPLHF
NA	NA	TRBV9	TRBJ2-5	TGTGCCAGCAGCGTAGAGGAGGGGATCGGGCAAGAGACCCAGTACTTC	CASSVEEGIGQETQYF
NA	NA	TRBV19	TRBJ1-5	TGTGCCAGTAGTAACAGGGTAGGCAATCAGCCCCAGCATTTT	CASSNRVGNQPQHF
NA	TRBD1	TRBV28	TRBJ2-3	TGTGCCAGCAGTTTCCGCGGGACAGGGTCCGATACGCAGTATTTT	CASSFRGTGSDTQYF
NA	TRBD2	TRBV7-9	TRBJ2-1	TGTGCCAGCAGCCGAGGGACTAGCGGGAGCGGCAGTGAGCAGTTCTTC	CASSRGTSGSGSEQFF
NA	TRBD2	TRBV4-1	TRBJ2-4	TGCGCCAGCAGCCAAGATGGGTGGACTAGCGGGGGGGCCAAGGCCAAAAACATTCAGTACTTC	CASSQDGWTSGGAKAKNIQYF
few	TRBD1	TRBV6-5	TRBJ1-1	TGTGCCAGCAGATCTCAGGGGGCGGGTGAAGCTTTCTTT	CASRSQGAGEAFF
NA	NA	TRBV6-5	TRBJ1-5	TGTGCCAGCACGACAGGCGCCTCAGGGCAGCCCCAGCATTTT	CASTTGASGQPQHF
NA	TRBD1	TRBV7-2	TRBJ1-6	TGTGCCAGCAGCTTAGACCCGACAGGGCGGAATTCACCCCTCCACTTT	CASSLDPTGRNSPLHF
NA	TRBD2	TRBV9	TRBJ2-5	TGTGCCAGCAGCGCGGGCGGGGGGAACCAAGAGACCCAGTACTTC	CASSAGGGNQETQYF
NA	TRBD1	TRBV7-3	TRBJ1-3	TGTGCCAGCAGCTTAACCGGGACAGGGGTACTGACTGGAAACACCATATATTTT	CASSLTGTGVLTGNTIYF
NA	TRBD2	TRBV14	TRBJ2-7	TGTGCCAGCAGCCAGGCTAGCGGGGCGTCCTACGAGCAGTACTTC	CASSQASGASYEQYF
NA	NA	TRBV3-1/TRBV3-2	TRBJ1-1	TGTGCCAGCAGCCTCATTGGCGGGGCAAGGGGCACTGAAGCTTTCTTT	CASSLIGGARGTEAFF
NA	NA	TRBV5-1	TRBJ2-1	TGCGCCAGCAGCCCCGGGAGTCTGTCCTACAATGAGCAGTTCTTC	CASSPGSLSYNEQFF
NA	TRBD1	TRBV30	TRBJ1-4	TGTGCCTGGGGGACAGGGGCTAATGAAAAACTGTTTTTT	CAWGTGANEKLFF
NA	NA	TRBV7-6	TRBJ1-3	TGTGCCAGCAGCCCTCTGCCCCCCACGGGGAACACCATATATTTT	CASSPLPPTGNTIYF
NA	NA	TRBV12-3/TRBV12-4	TRBJ1-4	TGTGCCACCCTAAGCAGGACTAATGAAAAACTGTTTTTT	CATLSRTNEKLFF
NA	NA	TRBV28	TRBJ2-3	TGTGCCAGCAGTTCCGCCGGGGCAGATACGCAGTATTTT	CASSSAGADTQYF
NA	NA	TRBV24-1	TRBJ2-5	TGTGCCACCAGTGACCCGGGACATAACCAAGAGACCCAGTACTTC	CATSDPGHNQETQYF
NA	NA	TRBV29-1	TRBJ2-1	TGCAGCGTTGTACGAGATGAGCAGTTCTTC	CSVVRDEQFF
NA	NA	TRBV7-3	TRBJ1-2	TGTGCCAGCAGCTTCGGCCGAGACAGTGGCTACACCTTC	CASSFGRDSGYTF
few	NA	TRBV7-8	TRBJ1-1	TGTGCCAGCAGTGAGTTTTTACGGGGAGAGAACACTGAAGCTTTCTTT	CASSEFLRGENTEAFF
NA	TRBD1	TRBV6-5	TRBJ1-2	TGTGCCAGCATGAGCCTTGACAGGGCCTATGGCTACACCTTC	CASMSLDRAYGYTF
NA	NA	TRBV5-6	TRBJ2-1	TGTGCCAGCAGCTTGGTTCCGACAGGCGAGCAGTTCTTC	CASSLVPTGEQFF
NA	TRBD1	TRBV4-1	TRBJ2-7	TGCGCCAGCAGCCTCCGGACAGGGTTACACGAGCAGTACTTC	CASSLRTGLHEQYF
once	NA	TRBV10-3	TRBJ2-1	TGTGCCATCAGTATACAAGCCGGGAGCCAGCAGTTCTTC	CAISIQAGSQQFF
NA	NA	TRBV19	TRBJ1-4	TGTGCCAGTAGTATTCAACAGGGTTTTGATGAAAAACTGTTTTTT	CASSIQQGFDEKLFF
NA	TRBD2	TRBV9	TRBJ2-1	TGTGCCAGCAGCTCCGACGGGGGGGTATACGATGAGCAGTTCTTC	CASSSDGGVYDEQFF
NA	NA	TRBV11-2	TRBJ1-2	TGTGCCAGCAGCCTAGGAGGGGGTAGGGAACGGGGCTACACCTTC	CASSLGGGRERGYTF
NA	NA	TRBV5-1	TRBJ1-2	TGCGCCAGCAGCTTAGGGACTCCTGACCGTGGCTACACCTTC	CASSLGTPDRGYTF
NA	NA	TRBV6-2/TRBV6-3	TRBJ1-1	TGTGCCAGCAGTTACGTAAAGGGGACTGAAGCTTTCTTT	CASSYVKGTEAFF